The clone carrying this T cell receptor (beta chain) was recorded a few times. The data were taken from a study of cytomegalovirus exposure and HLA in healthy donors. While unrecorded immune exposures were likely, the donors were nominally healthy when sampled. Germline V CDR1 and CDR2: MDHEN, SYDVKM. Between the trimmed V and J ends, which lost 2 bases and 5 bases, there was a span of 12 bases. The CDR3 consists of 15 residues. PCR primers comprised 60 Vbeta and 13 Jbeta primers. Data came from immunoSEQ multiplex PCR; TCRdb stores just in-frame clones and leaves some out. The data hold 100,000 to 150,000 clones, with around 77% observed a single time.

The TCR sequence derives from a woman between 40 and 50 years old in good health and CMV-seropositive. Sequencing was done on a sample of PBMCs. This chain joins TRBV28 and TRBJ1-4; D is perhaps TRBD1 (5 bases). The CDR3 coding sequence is TGTGCCAGCAGTTTAAGGCCAGGGAGGAATGAAAAACTGTTTTTT. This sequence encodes CASSLRPGRNEKLFF.